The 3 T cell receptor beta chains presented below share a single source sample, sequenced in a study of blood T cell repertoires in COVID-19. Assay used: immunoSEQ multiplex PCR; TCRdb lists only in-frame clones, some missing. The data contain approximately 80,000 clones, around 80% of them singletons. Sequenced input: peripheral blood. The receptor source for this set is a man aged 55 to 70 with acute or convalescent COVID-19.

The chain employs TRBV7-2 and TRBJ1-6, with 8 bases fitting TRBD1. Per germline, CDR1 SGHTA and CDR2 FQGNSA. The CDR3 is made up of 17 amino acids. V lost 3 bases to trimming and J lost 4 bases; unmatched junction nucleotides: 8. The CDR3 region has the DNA TGTGCCAGCAGCTTTTTACAGGGGGGAGTTTATAATTCACCCCTCCACTTT. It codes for CASSFLQGGVYNSPLHF.

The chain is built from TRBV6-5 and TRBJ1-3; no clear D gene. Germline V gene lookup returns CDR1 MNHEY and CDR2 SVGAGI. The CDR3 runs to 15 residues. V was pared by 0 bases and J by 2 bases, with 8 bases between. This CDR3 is CASSYSREAGNTIYF. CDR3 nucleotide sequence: TGTGCCAGCAGTTACTCGAGAGAAGCTGGAAACACCATATATTTT.

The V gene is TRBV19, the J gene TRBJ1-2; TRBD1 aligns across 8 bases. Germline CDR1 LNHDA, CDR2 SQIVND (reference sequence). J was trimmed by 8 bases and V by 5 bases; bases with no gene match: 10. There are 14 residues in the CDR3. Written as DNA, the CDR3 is TGTGCCAGTAGTCCCGACCCAACAGGGGGAGGCTACACCTTC. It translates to CASSPDPTGGGYTF.